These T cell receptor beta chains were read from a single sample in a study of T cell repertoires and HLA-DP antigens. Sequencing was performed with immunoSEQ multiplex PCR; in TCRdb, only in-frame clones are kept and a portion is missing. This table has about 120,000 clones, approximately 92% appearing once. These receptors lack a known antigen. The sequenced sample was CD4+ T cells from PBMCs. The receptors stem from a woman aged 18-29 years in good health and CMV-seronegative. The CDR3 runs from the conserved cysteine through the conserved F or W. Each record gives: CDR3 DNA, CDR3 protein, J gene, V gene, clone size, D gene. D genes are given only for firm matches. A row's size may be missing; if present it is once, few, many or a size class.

CDR3 DNA: TGTGCCAGTAGCCCGGGGACTGGCTCTGGAAACACCATATATTTT; CDR3 protein: CASSPGTGSGNTIYF; J gene: TRBJ1-3; V gene: TRBV19; clone size: few; D gene: -
CDR3 DNA: TGTGCCAGCAGCTTGGGGGGTTACTACAATGAGCAGTTCTTC; CDR3 protein: CASSLGGYYNEQFF; J gene: TRBJ2-1; V gene: TRBV5-5; clone size: -; D gene: -
CDR3 DNA: TGTGCCAGCAGCTTAGTGACAGCTGGAAACACCATATATTTT; CDR3 protein: CASSLVTAGNTIYF; J gene: TRBJ1-3; V gene: TRBV7-8; clone size: -; D gene: -
CDR3 DNA: TGTGCCAGCTCACCACCGGGACTAGCGGGAGCAGCCGAGCAGTACTTC; CDR3 protein: CASSPPGLAGAAEQYF; J gene: TRBJ2-7; V gene: TRBV18; clone size: -; D gene: TRBD2
CDR3 DNA: TGCAGCGTTGACAGGGATGCTGGCTACACCTTC; CDR3 protein: CSVDRDAGYTF; J gene: TRBJ1-2; V gene: TRBV29-1; clone size: -; D gene: -
CDR3 DNA: TGTGCCAGCAGCCCTGGCCCCCAGACAGGGGCCACTGAAGCTTTCTTT; CDR3 protein: CASSPGPQTGATEAFF; J gene: TRBJ1-1; V gene: TRBV5-5; clone size: -; D gene: TRBD1
CDR3 DNA: TGTGCCAGCAGCTTAGTCCAACAGGGGGAAGCTTTCTTT; CDR3 protein: CASSLVQQGEAFF; J gene: TRBJ1-1; V gene: TRBV7-9; clone size: -; D gene: TRBD1
CDR3 DNA: TGTGCCAGCAGTTACCTGCTCTATGGCTACACCTTC; CDR3 protein: CASSYLLYGYTF; J gene: TRBJ1-2; V gene: TRBV6-5; clone size: -; D gene: -
CDR3 DNA: TGCAGTGCTAGTGGCGATTATGGCTACACCTTC; CDR3 protein: CSASGDYGYTF; J gene: TRBJ1-2; V gene: TRBV20-1; clone size: -; D gene: -
CDR3 DNA: TGCGCCAGCAGCCAAGATGGGGGCAGAAACTATGGCTACACCTTC; CDR3 protein: CASSQDGGRNYGYTF; J gene: TRBJ1-2; V gene: TRBV4-3; clone size: -; D gene: -
CDR3 DNA: TGTGCCAGCAGCTTGGGACTAGCGGGAGAGAATGAGCAGTTCTTC; CDR3 protein: CASSLGLAGENEQFF; J gene: TRBJ2-1; V gene: TRBV9; clone size: -; D gene: TRBD2
CDR3 DNA: TGTGCCAGCAGCTCCCTCTGGGAGCAGTACTTC; CDR3 protein: CASSSLWEQYF; J gene: TRBJ2-7; V gene: TRBV6-5; clone size: -; D gene: -
CDR3 DNA: TGCGCCAGCAGCTTAAAGACGCAGTATTTT; CDR3 protein: CASSLKTQYF; J gene: TRBJ2-3; V gene: TRBV5-1; clone size: -; D gene: -
CDR3 DNA: TGTGCCAGCCGAGGGATTTCGAACACTGAAGCTTTCTTT; CDR3 protein: CASRGISNTEAFF; J gene: TRBJ1-1; V gene: TRBV6-5; clone size: -; D gene: -
CDR3 DNA: TGTGCCAGCAGCTTAAAGAGACAGGGAGCCCCGCCGAACACTGAAGCTTTCTTT; CDR3 protein: CASSLKRQGAPPNTEAFF; J gene: TRBJ1-1; V gene: TRBV7-9; clone size: -; D gene: TRBD1
CDR3 DNA: TGTGCCAGCAGCTTAACAGGGAGGAATGGCTACACCTTC; CDR3 protein: CASSLTGRNGYTF; J gene: TRBJ1-2; V gene: TRBV7-3; clone size: -; D gene: -
CDR3 DNA: TGTGCCAGCTCCTGGACAGCTGGTTGTCAATTC; CDR3 protein: CASSWTAGCQF; J gene: TRBJ1-2; V gene: TRBV2; clone size: once; D gene: -
CDR3 DNA: TGCAGCTCCCCGGGGGCTGGGGGGACAGATACGCAGTATTTT; CDR3 protein: CSSPGAGGTDTQYF; J gene: TRBJ2-3; V gene: TRBV29-1; clone size: -; D gene: -
CDR3 DNA: TGTGCCAGCAGCCCGTGGGCCTTGACTAGCGGGGTTACAGATACGCAGTATTTT; CDR3 protein: CASSPWALTSGVTDTQYF; J gene: TRBJ2-3; V gene: TRBV11-1; clone size: -; D gene: TRBD2
CDR3 DNA: TGTGCCAGCAGTTTAACAGGGGGTAATTCACCCCTCCACTTT; CDR3 protein: CASSLTGGNSPLHF; J gene: TRBJ1-6; V gene: TRBV27; clone size: few; D gene: TRBD1